The present entry profiles one T cell receptor (beta chain) with its context. As yet, its antigen is unknown. The sample comes from a study of shared clonotypes between healthy human individuals. The protocol was immunoSEQ multiplex PCR, while the TCRdb copy is restricted to in-frame clones and leaves out a portion. The sample comprises under 2.5 million clones, just under 95% of which are singletons, and 0.3% to 0.45% rests with the top ten. Study results and caveats: Generation probability values for non-shared clonotypes were lower than those for clonotypes shared by all four donors.

V lost 1 base, J lost 2 bases, and 17 bases lay in between. In germline, CDR1 is SSHAT, CDR2 FNYEAQ (reference sequence). CDR3 length: 17 residues. Sample: naive CD4+ T cells from PBMCs. Subset reported: CD45RA+ positively selected. The V and J genes are TRBV7-7 and TRBJ2-5; D might be TRBD1 (6 bases). The receptor comes from a man aged 18 to 30 in good health. Some clones in this sample may be carry-over from other donors' samples. Here the CDR3 DNA reads TGTGCCAGCAGCTTAGGTCTCCAGGGGTCCGGGCAAGAGACCCAGTACTTC. Residues: CASSLGLQGSGQETQYF.